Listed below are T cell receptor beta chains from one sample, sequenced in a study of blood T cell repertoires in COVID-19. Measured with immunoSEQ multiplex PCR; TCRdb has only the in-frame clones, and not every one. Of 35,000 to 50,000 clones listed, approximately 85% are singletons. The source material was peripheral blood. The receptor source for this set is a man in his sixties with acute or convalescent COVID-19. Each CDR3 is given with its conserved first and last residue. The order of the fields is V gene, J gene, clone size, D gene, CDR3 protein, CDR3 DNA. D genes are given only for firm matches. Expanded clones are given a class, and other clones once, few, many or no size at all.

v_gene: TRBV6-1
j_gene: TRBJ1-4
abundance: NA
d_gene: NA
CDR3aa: CASSEVVGVGEQLFF
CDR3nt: TGTGCCAGCAGTGAGGTCGTCGGTGTTGGGGAGCAACTGTTTTTT

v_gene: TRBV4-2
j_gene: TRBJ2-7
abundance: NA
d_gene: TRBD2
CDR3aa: CASSQDSGGISYEQYF
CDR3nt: TGTGCCAGCAGCCAAGATTCGGGGGGGATTTCCTACGAGCAGTACTTC

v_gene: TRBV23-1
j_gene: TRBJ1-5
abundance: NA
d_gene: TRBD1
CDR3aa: CASGTGRQNQPQHF
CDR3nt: TGCGCCAGCGGGACAGGTCGCCAAAATCAGCCCCAGCATTTT

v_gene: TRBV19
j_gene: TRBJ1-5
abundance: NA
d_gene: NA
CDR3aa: CASRSQIYSNQPQHF
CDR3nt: TGTGCCAGTAGAAGTCAGATATATAGCAATCAGCCCCAGCATTTT

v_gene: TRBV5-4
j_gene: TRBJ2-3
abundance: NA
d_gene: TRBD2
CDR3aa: CASTLRASGVTDTQYF
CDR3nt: TGTGCCAGCACCCTGCGGGCTAGCGGAGTCACAGATACGCAGTATTTT

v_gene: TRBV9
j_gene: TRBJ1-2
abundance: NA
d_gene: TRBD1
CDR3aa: CASSVGTGPIYGYTF
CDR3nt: TGTGCCAGCAGCGTAGGGACAGGCCCAATCTATGGCTACACCTTC

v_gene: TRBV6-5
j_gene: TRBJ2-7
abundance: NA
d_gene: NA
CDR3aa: CASSPLRDSYEQYF
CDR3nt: TGTGCCAGCAGTCCCCTGAGGGACTCCTACGAGCAGTACTTC

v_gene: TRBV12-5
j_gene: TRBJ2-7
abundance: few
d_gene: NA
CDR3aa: CASGFGYEQYF
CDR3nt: TGTGCTAGTGGTTTCGGCTACGAGCAGTACTTC

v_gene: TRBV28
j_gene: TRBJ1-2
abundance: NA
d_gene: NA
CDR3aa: CASSRPNYGYTF
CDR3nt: TGTGCCAGCAGTCGTCCCAACTATGGCTACACCTTC

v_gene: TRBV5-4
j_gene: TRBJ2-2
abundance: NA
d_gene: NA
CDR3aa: CASSDPQRNTGELFF
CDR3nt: TGTGCCAGCAGCGACCCGCAGCGGAACACCGGGGAGCTGTTTTTT

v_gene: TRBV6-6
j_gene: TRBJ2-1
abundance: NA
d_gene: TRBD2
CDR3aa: CASTGGYNEQFF
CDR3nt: TGTGCCAGCACGGGAGGCTACAATGAGCAGTTCTTC

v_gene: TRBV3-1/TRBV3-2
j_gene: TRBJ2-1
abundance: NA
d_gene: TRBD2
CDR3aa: CASSLLAGAEQFF
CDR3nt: TGTGCCAGCAGCCTGTTAGCGGGGGCTGAGCAGTTCTTC

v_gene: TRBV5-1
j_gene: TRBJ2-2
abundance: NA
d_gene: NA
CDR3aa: CASSLADTNTGELFF
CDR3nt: TGCGCCAGCAGCTTGGCAGACACGAACACCGGGGAGCTGTTTTTT

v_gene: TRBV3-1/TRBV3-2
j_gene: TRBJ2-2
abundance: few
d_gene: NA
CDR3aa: CASSLGGHTGELFF
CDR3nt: TGTGCCAGCAGCTTAGGCGGGCACACCGGGGAGCTGTTTTTT

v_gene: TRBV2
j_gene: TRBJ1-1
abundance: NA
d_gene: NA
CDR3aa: CASSEHMNTEAFF
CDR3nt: TGTGCCAGCAGTGAGCACATGAACACTGAAGCTTTCTTT

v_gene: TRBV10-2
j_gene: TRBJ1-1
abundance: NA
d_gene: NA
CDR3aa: CASSLGRLLNTEAFF
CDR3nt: TGCGCCAGCTCCCTGGGGCGTCTCTTGAACACTGAAGCTTTCTTT

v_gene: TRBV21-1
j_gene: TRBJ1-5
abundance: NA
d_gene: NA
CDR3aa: CASSKVGGQAGRTEPQHF
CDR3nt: TGTGCCAGCAGCAAAGTCGGGGGACAGGCGGGAAGAACGGAGCCCCAGCATTTT

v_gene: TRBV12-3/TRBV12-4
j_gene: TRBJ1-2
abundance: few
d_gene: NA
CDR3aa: CASSLTGYGYTF
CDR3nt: TGTGCCAGCAGTTTGACAGGCTATGGCTACACCTTC